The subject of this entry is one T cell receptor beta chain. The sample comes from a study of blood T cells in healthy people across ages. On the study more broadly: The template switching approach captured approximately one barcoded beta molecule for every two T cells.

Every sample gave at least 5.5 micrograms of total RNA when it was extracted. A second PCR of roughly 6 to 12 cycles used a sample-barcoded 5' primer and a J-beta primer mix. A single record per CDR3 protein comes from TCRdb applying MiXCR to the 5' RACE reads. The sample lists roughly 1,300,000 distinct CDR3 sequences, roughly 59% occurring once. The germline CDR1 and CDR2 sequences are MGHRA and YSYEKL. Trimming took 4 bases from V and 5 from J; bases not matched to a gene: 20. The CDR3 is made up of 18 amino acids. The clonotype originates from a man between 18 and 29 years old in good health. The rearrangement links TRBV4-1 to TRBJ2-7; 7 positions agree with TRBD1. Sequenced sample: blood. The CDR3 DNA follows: TGCGCCAGCAGCCCTACAAAGGCCGGGACAGAGGGTGCTGACGAGCAGTACTTC. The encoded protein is CASSPTKAGTEGADEQYF.